Detailed here is one T cell receptor (beta chain). Its specificity is not known. A read error is possible here, since a much larger clone lies one base away. As the CDR3 is not closed by the conserved phenylalanine or tryptophan, this likely results from a read error. The source of the sample is a study of regulatory T cells in long-lasting Graves disease. The sample's time point: newly diagnosed GD, antithyroid drugs for less than 3 months. From PBMCs, RNA was extracted and then used to make the TCR library. General study findings and limits: Newly diagnosed patients shared 850 to 1,000 public clonotypes; persistent patients shared about 2,700. Persistent disease favored TRBV28, TRBJ1-2 and TRBJ2-5.

The V end was cut by 4 bases, the J end by 3 bases, with 7 bases between. Germline lookup yields CDR1 KGHSH and CDR2 LQKENI. The CDR3 totals 12 residues. According to the study, TCR beta libraries were built with iRepertoire HTBI primers and CDR3-region Arm-PCR. MiXCR was run by TCRdb on the multiplex PCR reads, yielding one entry per CDR3 protein. Of roughly 320,000 distinct CDR3 sequences in the sample, about a sixth were seen once. The data were also submitted as part of a second study, on T cells in Graves' hyperthyroidism and ophthalmopathy. That study adds: Diagnoses used clinical symptoms, serum thyroxine and TRAb, thyroid ultrasound and orbital computed tomography.

The sequenced sample was peripheral blood mononuclear cells (PBMCs), obtained at new diagnosis, from a patient treated with antithyroid drugs. This receptor was taken from a man aged 35 to 55 with Graves disease. The rearrangement links TRBV18 to TRBJ2-7; D may be TRBD1 (6 bases). The CDR3: CASSRRGYEQYS. For the CDR3, the DNA is TGTGCCAGCTCACGCAGGGGCTACGAGCAGTACTCC.